A single sample gave rise to the 21 T cell receptor beta chains below, sequenced in a study of shared clonotypes between healthy human individuals. The naive CD8 fraction comprised CD45RO-negative cells positively selected for CCR7 and excluded terminally differentiated effector memory CD45RA+ cells. The assay was immunoSEQ multiplex PCR, and TCRdb's table has in-frame clones only and misses some. Here the sample spans about 2 million clones, roughly 94% being singletons. The sample taken for sequencing was naive CD8+ T cells sorted from blood. Receptors were obtained from a man younger than 35 in good health.

The chain joins TRBV6-5 to TRBJ2-5, with unresolved D. The CDR3 is 12 amino acids. Trimming left V 7 bases short and J 2 bases short, with 8 bases between. Germline V gene data show CDR1 as MNHEY and CDR2 as SVGAGI. CDR3 loop: CASKGEQETQYF. CDR3 in DNA: TGTGCCAGCAAAGGAGAGCAAGAGACCCAGTACTTC.

The V gene is TRBV5-4, the J gene TRBJ2-4; the match to TRBD2 covers 10 bases. The CDR3 loop spans 17 amino acids. Unmatched junction bases numbered 5, after V lost 0 bases and J lost 2 bases. CDR1 SGHNT and CDR2 YYREEE come from the germline V gene (reference sequence). This chain's CDR3 is CASSLDLAGDSKNIQYF. Written as DNA, the CDR3 is TGTGCCAGCAGCTTGGACCTAGCGGGGGATTCCAAAAACATTCAGTACTTC.

The chain carries TRBV6-1 and TRBJ1-5; D is unresolved. Germline V gives CDR1 MNHNS, CDR2 SASEGT. V gave up 3 bases and J gave up 6 bases, with 3 bases separating them. The CDR3 sequence is 11 residues long. CDR3 loop: CASSEVQPQHF. Here the CDR3 DNA reads TGTGCCAGCAGTGAGGTTCAGCCCCAGCATTTT.

CDR3 DNA: TGTGCCAGCAGCCTCTCGACAGGCGTGGGACTGTTTTTT. Its translation: CASSLSTGVGLFF. This chain uses TRBV7-9 with TRBJ1-4, with D perhaps TRBD1 (6 bases). CDR1 is SEHNR and CDR2 is FQNEAQ in the germline V gene (reference sequence). This CDR3 is 13 amino acids long. V was shortened by 5 bases and J by 13 bases, with 17 bases between the two germline ends.

The CDR3 bases are TGTGCCAGCAGCTTGGGGGGGGGTTATCAGCCCCAGCATTTT. Translated: CASSLGGGYQPQHF. The chain couples TRBV5-8 to TRBJ1-5; tentative D call: TRBD1 (5 bases). CDR3 length: 14 amino acids. Germline loops: CDR1 SGHTS, CDR2 YDEGEE. Trimming left V 0 bases short and J 5 bases short, with 9 bases between.

This clone was counted between two and nine times. The chain joins TRBV27 to TRBJ1-5, with TRBD1 identical over 7 bases. Germline V gene data show CDR1 as MNHEY and CDR2 as SMNVEV (reference sequence). The trim removed 6 bases at V and 9 bases at J, leaving 8 bases unmatched. The CDR3 totals 13 residues. CDR3 coding DNA: TGTGCCAGCAGCGTACAGGGGACGGGGCCCCAGCATTTT. Protein product: CASSVQGTGPQHF.

The chain joins TRBV7-2 to TRBJ2-7; 7 nucleotides align to TRBD2. Trimming at V came to 1 base and at J to 4 bases, leaving 7 bases not matched to a gene. The CDR3 sequence is 15 residues long. Per the germline V gene, CDR1 is SGHTA and CDR2 is FQGNSA. The CDR3 sequence: CASSLGGAGDYEQYF. CDR3 sequence (DNA): TGTGCCAGCAGCTTAGGTGGCGCGGGGGATTACGAGCAGTACTTC.

The chain couples TRBV9 to TRBJ2-7; D might be TRBD1 (6 bases). The CDR3 runs 13 residues. The germline V gene has CDR1 SGDLS and CDR2 YYNGEE. V gave up 3 bases and J gave up 4 bases, with 11 bases separating them. In nucleotides, the CDR3 is TGTGCCAGCAGCGCGCTGGACAGTTACGAGCAGTACTTC. It is translated as CASSALDSYEQYF.

The chain is built from TRBV5-8 and TRBJ1-2; D uncertain. Germline V lookup: CDR1 SGHTS, CDR2 YDEGEE. The CDR3 length is 12 residues. Between the trimmed V and J ends, which lost 4 bases and 2 bases, there was a span of 6 bases. DNA of the CDR3: TGTGCCAGCAGCATCGCCAACTATGGCTACACCTTC. It codes for CASSIANYGYTF. The full variable domain, its missing parts supplied by reference TRBV5-8 and TRBJ1-2, is EAGVTQSPTHLIKTRGQQATLRCSPISGHTSVYWYQQALGLGLQFLLWYDEGEERNRGNFPPRFSGRQFPNYSSELNVNALELEDSALYLCASSIANYGYTFGSGTRLTVV.

The chain combines TRBV7-9 with TRBJ2-1; TRBD1 agrees at 10 bases. Trimming at V came to 0 bases and at J to 9 bases, leaving 11 bases not matched to a gene. The CDR3 extends over 17 amino acids. In germline, CDR1 is SEHNR, CDR2 FQNEAQ (reference sequence). The CDR3 loop reads CASSLAPGTGVGGEQFF. The DNA of the CDR3 is TGTGCCAGCAGCTTAGCACCCGGGACAGGGGTTGGGGGTGAGCAGTTCTTC.

Points on this clone: Other DNA sequences in the same sample also yield this CDR3. This rearrangement joins TRBV6-5 to TRBJ1-2; D gene uncertain. The CDR3 is 13 amino acids. Germline V lookup: CDR1 MNHEY, CDR2 SVGAGI. Trimming left V 5 bases short and J 1 base short, with 8 bases between. The CDR3 spells CASSPGFNYGYTF. CDR3 coding DNA: TGTGCCAGCAGTCCGGGCTTTAACTATGGCTACACCTTC.

This chain connects TRBV5-6 to TRBJ2-7; tentatively, D is TRBD2 (5 bases). Trimming shortened V by 5 bases and J by 3 bases, and 12 bases separated the two germline ends. Germline CDR1 and CDR2: SGHDT and YYEEEE. The CDR3 spans 13 residues. The CDR3 loop is CASSSGFHYEQYF. CDR3 nucleotide sequence: TGTGCCAGCAGTTCGGGATTTCACTACGAGCAGTACTTC.

The chain links TRBV11-2 to TRBJ2-7, with D hard to call. Germline assignment: CDR1 SGHAT and CDR2 FQNNGV. V was cut by 1 base and J by 4 bases, with 14 bases left in between. The CDR3 has 15 amino acids. CDR3 sequence: CASSLAARVSYEQYF. The DNA of the CDR3 is TGTGCCAGCAGCTTAGCAGCGCGCGTCTCTTACGAGCAGTACTTC.

The genes are TRBV7-9 and TRBJ1-1; tentative D call: TRBD1 (6 bases). Trimming left V 4 bases short and J 1 base short, with 22 bases between. The CDR3 sequence is 18 residues long. Germline CDR1 and CDR2: SEHNR and FQNEAQ (reference sequence). CDR3 in amino acids: CASSSLKITGTPNTEAFF. CDR3 DNA sequence: TGTGCCAGCAGCTCCCTTAAAATTACCGGGACACCGAACACTGAAGCTTTCTTT.

This rearrangement joins TRBV6-6 to TRBJ2-4, with TRBD2 matching 10 bases. The V gene end was trimmed by 7 bases and the J gene end by 2 bases; junction bases not matched to a gene: 5. The CDR3 is 15 residues long. Germline loops: CDR1 MNHNY, CDR2 SVGAGI (reference sequence). The DNA of the CDR3 is TGTGCCAGCACCTCGACTAGCGGGCCCAAAAACATTCAGTACTTC. It codes for CASTSTSGPKNIQYF.

The J gene is TRBJ2-1, the V gene TRBV2; D perhaps matches TRBD1 (6 bases). The CDR3 covers 16 residues. Germline V CDR1 and CDR2: SNHLY, FYNNEI. V was shortened by 7 bases and J by 0 bases, with 16 bases between the two germline ends. CDR3 DNA: TGTGCCAGCACCGTACTGGACAGCAGCTCCTACAATGAGCAGTTCTTC. Translating it yields CASTVLDSSSYNEQFF.

The chain joins TRBV15 to TRBJ2-1; 7 positions agree with TRBD2. This CDR3 has 16 residues. Trimming cost V 5 bases and J 1 base; bases outside gene matches: 8. The germline CDR1 and CDR2 sequences are LNHNV and YYDKDF (reference sequence). CDR3 sequence reads: CATSRGGEGSYNEQFF. The CDR3 DNA is TGTGCCACCAGCCGTGGCGGGGAGGGGTCCTACAATGAGCAGTTCTTC.

V is TRBV18 and J is TRBJ2-1; D possibly corresponds to TRBD1 (6 bases). V was cut by 6 bases and J by 4 bases, with 16 bases left in between. The germline V gene encodes CDR1 KGHSH and CDR2 LQKENI. There are 15 residues in the CDR3. This CDR3 is CASSPRDIVYNEQFF. The DNA of the CDR3 is TGTGCCAGCTCGCCCCGGGACATCGTGTACAATGAGCAGTTCTTC.

The chain has TRBV6-5 and TRBJ2-7, with D perhaps TRBD2 (6 bases). CDR3 length: 15 residues. V lost 2 bases to trimming and J lost 2 bases, with 13 bases between them. Germline V gives CDR1 MNHEY, CDR2 SVGAGI. The CDR3 region is CASSYGRNGPYEQYF. The DNA for the CDR3 is TGTGCCAGCAGTTACGGGAGGAATGGGCCCTACGAGCAGTACTTC.

CDR3 nucleotide sequence: TGTGCCAGCAGTTTACGGCAGCCGACGTTATACGAGCAGTACTTC. It yields the protein CASSLRQPTLYEQYF. V usage is TRBV27 and J usage is TRBJ2-7; D is unclear. This CDR3 is built from 15 residues. Between the trimmed V and J ends, which lost 2 bases and 4 bases, there was a span of 15 bases. In germline, CDR1 is MNHEY, CDR2 SMNVEV (reference sequence).

Note on this clone: Other nucleotide sequences from this sample produce the same CDR3. This chain links TRBV9 with TRBJ2-7; D gene ambiguous. CDR3 length: 13 amino acids. Germline CDR1 SGDLS, CDR2 YYNGEE. Deletions cut 0 bases from V and 3 bases from J, with 7 bases between. The CDR3 region has the DNA TGTGCCAGCAGCGTAGCGGGCAGCTACGAGCAGTACTTC. This codes for CASSVAGSYEQYF.